The 12 T cell receptor beta chains reported below all come from one sample, sequenced in a study of T cell responses to AZD1222 COVID-19 vaccine. The method was immunoSEQ multiplex PCR; TCRdb's version includes in-frame clones alone and lacks a portion of them. The table includes 150,000 to 160,000 clones, around 87% detected once. Sequenced here: peripheral blood, sampled 28 days after the second AZD1222 dose. All receptors derive from an adult who received the AZD1222 COVID-19 vaccine.

The V call is TRBV14, the J call TRBJ2-7; possibly TRBD1 or TRBD2 for D (5 bases each). Germline V gene data show CDR1 as SGHDN and CDR2 as FVKESK. The CDR3 consists of 12 residues. Deletions cut 0 bases from V and 8 bases from J, with 8 bases between. The CDR3 DNA is TGTGCCAGCAGCCAAGAGGGGGTTAAGCAGTACTTC. Amino acid sequence: CASSQEGVKQYF.

The CDR3 DNA reads TGTGCCAGCAGTTCGGGACTCCCAAGCCATGAGCAGTTCTTC. It translates to CASSSGLPSHEQFF. The chain uses TRBV6-5 and TRBJ2-1; TRBD2 is a possible D gene (6 bases). The germline V and J ends were trimmed by 4 bases and 8 bases, with 15 bases remaining between them. The CDR3 spans 14 residues. Germline CDR1 and CDR2: MNHEY and SVGAGI.

This clone occurred once. The rearrangement links TRBV2 to TRBJ2-5, with D unresolved. V was shortened by 0 bases and J by 5 bases, with 10 bases between the two germline ends. CDR1 and CDR2 (germline): SNHLY, FYNNEI. The CDR3 is 14 amino acids. CDR3 bases: TGTGCCAGCAGTGAAGCGTTAAGCGTCGAGACCCAGTACTTC. This codes for CASSEALSVETQYF.

The chain has TRBV29-1 and TRBJ2-7, with 10 bases that match TRBD2. Germline CDR1 reads SQVTM; CDR2 reads ANQGSEA. The V gene end was trimmed by 7 bases and the J gene end by 0 bases; junction bases not matched to a gene: 6. The CDR3 has 14 residues. CDR3 sequence (DNA): TGCAGCGCCAGACTAGCGGGCTACTCCTACGAGCAGTACTTC. It specifies CSARLAGYSYEQYF.

The chain carries TRBV11-3 and TRBJ2-1; 9 positions agree with TRBD1. V lost 4 bases to trimming and J lost 6 bases; unmatched junction nucleotides: 7. The CDR3 sequence is 15 residues long. Germline CDR1 and CDR2: SGHNT and YENEEA. The CDR3 DNA is TGTGCCAGCAGCTCCCACCAGACAGGGGGCAATGAGCAGTTCTTC. It translates to CASSSHQTGGNEQFF.

This chain uses TRBV14 with TRBJ1-4; D uncertain. Germline assignment: CDR1 SGHDN and CDR2 FVKESK. The CDR3 has 15 residues. V was trimmed by 1 base and J by 8 bases, leaving 14 bases between them. CDR3: CASSQAGEVREKLFF. CDR3 in DNA: TGTGCCAGCAGCCAAGCCGGGGAAGTGAGGGAAAAACTGTTTTTT.

V usage is TRBV4-2 and J usage is TRBJ1-1; tentative D call: TRBD1 (5 bases). CDR3 length: 14 residues. Trimming stripped 4 bases from V and 4 bases from J, with 13 bases between. Germline V CDR1 and CDR2: LGHNA, YNFKEQ. The CDR3 region is CASSPTGVGTEAFF. The CDR3 region has the DNA TGTGCCAGCAGCCCAACGGGGGTGGGCACTGAAGCTTTCTTT.

The genes are TRBV7-9 and TRBJ2-7; the match to TRBD1 covers 9 bases. CDR1 and CDR2 (germline): SEHNR, FQNEAQ (reference sequence). The ends lost 5 bases at V and 4 bases at J; junction bases unmatched: 9. The CDR3 length is 15 residues. The CDR3 region has the DNA TGTGCCAGCAGCCCCCCCGGGACAGGGATGTACGAGCAGTACTTC. Its translation is CASSPPGTGMYEQYF.

This clone was detected once. The CDR3 protein is CASSPDPGTEAFF. CDR3 DNA: TGTGCCAGCTCACCCGACCCAGGGACTGAAGCTTTCTTT. The V gene is TRBV18, the J gene TRBJ1-1, with D tentatively TRBD1 (5 bases). Germline CDR1 and CDR2: KGHSH and LQKENI. Deletions cut 3 bases from V and 5 bases from J, with 10 bases between. CDR3 length: 13 amino acids.

The gene calls are TRBV19 and TRBJ2-7; 7 bases fit TRBD2. J lost 5 bases, V lost 5 bases, and 6 bases had no gene match. The germline CDR1 and CDR2 sequences are LNHDA and SQIVND (reference sequence). The CDR3 covers 13 residues. The CDR3 is CASSLGLVDEQYF. For the CDR3, the DNA is TGTGCCAGTAGTCTTGGACTAGTCGACGAGCAGTACTTC.

The chain is built from TRBV6-4 and TRBJ1-2, with 9 bases fitting TRBD1. This CDR3 spans 14 amino acids. Germline values: CDR1 MRHNA, CDR2 SNTAGT. V was pared by 7 bases and J by 1 base, with 4 bases of the junction left unmatched. The CDR3 sequence is CASIDRGFNYGYTF. CDR3 coding DNA: TGTGCCAGCATCGACAGGGGGTTTAACTATGGCTACACCTTC.

J is TRBJ2-2 and V is TRBV7-2, with 12 bases aligning to TRBD2. This CDR3 contains 16 residues. CDR1 and CDR2 (germline): SGHTA, FQGNSA. V lost 6 bases and J lost 5; bases outside the gene matches: 7. The CDR3 sequence: CASRRLAGENTGELFF. The CDR3 DNA reads TGTGCCAGCAGACGACTAGCGGGAGAGAATACCGGGGAGCTGTTTTTT.